These T cell receptor beta chains were read from a single sample in a study of blood T cell repertoires in COVID-19. The method was immunoSEQ multiplex PCR; TCRdb's version includes in-frame clones alone and lacks a portion of them. Here the sample spans fewer than 350,000 clones, roughly 86% being singletons. Sequencing was carried out using peripheral blood. These receptor sequences come from a man aged 35 to 55 with active or convalescent COVID-19. Each CDR3 is given with its conserved first and last residue. The D gene is left open where the match is weak. Clone size appears in some rows only: once, few, many, or a class for an expanded clone.

few	TRBV10-2	-	TRBJ1-2	CASSSEPGARDGYTF	TGCGCCAGCAGTTCGGAGCCAGGGGCCCGGGATGGCTACACCTTC
once	TRBV5-1	-	TRBJ2-5	CASSLNGQETQYF	TGCGCCAGCAGCTTGAACGGTCAAGAGACCCAGTACTTC
-	TRBV6-6	-	TRBJ2-2	CASSPAPLGAEGELFF	TGTGCCAGCAGTCCCGCCCCACTGGGGGCCGAGGGGGAGCTGTTTTTT
few	TRBV19	-	TRBJ1-1	CASSSGGGNTEAFF	TGTGCCAGTAGTTCGGGAGGGGGGAACACTGAAGCTTTCTTT
-	TRBV5-1	TRBD2	TRBJ2-3	CASSLNGTSDVRSTDTQYF	TGCGCCAGCAGCTTAAACGGGACTAGCGATGTCCGAAGCACAGATACGCAGTATTTT
-	TRBV25-1	-	TRBJ2-1	CATRGAILNNEQFF	TGTGCCACCCGAGGAGCCATTCTAAACAATGAGCAGTTCTTC
few	TRBV4-2	-	TRBJ1-5	CASSPNSPHQPQHF	TGTGCCAGCAGCCCCAACAGCCCTCATCAGCCCCAGCATTTT
-	TRBV5-4	-	TRBJ2-2	CASSLVDTGELFF	TGTGCCAGCAGCTTGGTCGACACCGGGGAGCTGTTTTTT
-	TRBV19	-	TRBJ1-4	CASSIGLGQNEKLFF	TGTGCCAGTAGTATAGGCCTCGGACAGAATGAAAAACTGTTTTTT
-	TRBV18	-	TRBJ1-1	CASSDGGSEAFF	TGTGCCAGCTCGGACGGGGGGAGTGAAGCTTTCTTT
-	TRBV6-5	-	TRBJ1-5	CATKTRPNQPQHF	TGTGCCACGAAAACGCGCCCAAATCAGCCCCAGCATTTT
-	TRBV29-1	TRBD1	TRBJ2-5	CSVVTGGGETQYF	TGCAGCGTTGTGACAGGGGGCGGGGAGACCCAGTACTTC
-	TRBV5-5	TRBD1	TRBJ2-7	CASSKGTVYEQYF	TGTGCCAGCAGCAAAGGGACAGTATACGAGCAGTACTTC
-	TRBV9	-	TRBJ1-3	CASGVGGIGLTGNTIYF	TGTGCCAGCGGTGTGGGGGGAATTGGGTTAACTGGAAACACCATATATTTT
-	TRBV7-9	TRBD2	TRBJ2-3	CASSAAVGAGPSTDTQYF	TGTGCCAGCAGCGCGGCGGTTGGAGCGGGACCTAGCACAGATACGCAGTATTTT
-	TRBV10-1	-	TRBJ2-5	CASAETQYF	TGCGCCAGCGCGGAGACCCAGTACTTC
-	TRBV7-9	-	TRBJ1-5	CASSLASGVQPQHF	TGTGCCAGCAGCTTAGCTTCAGGGGTCCAGCCCCAGCATTTT
-	TRBV5-1	TRBD1	TRBJ2-5	CASSTGQGGETQYF	TGCGCCAGCAGCACCGGACAGGGGGGTGAGACCCAGTACTTC
-	TRBV5-1	-	TRBJ1-4	CASSFTGIEKLFF	TGCGCCAGCAGCTTTACAGGGATTGAAAAACTGTTTTTT
few	TRBV6-6	TRBD2	TRBJ2-2	CASTFSGGAGWELFF	TGTGCCAGCACCTTCAGCGGGGGGGCAGGTTGGGAGCTGTTTTTT
-	TRBV5-1	TRBD2	TRBJ2-5	CASSSTSYQETQYF	TGCGCCAGCAGCTCGACTAGCTACCAAGAGACCCAGTACTTC